The 29 T cell receptor beta chains below were found in one sample sequenced in a study of spatial heterogeneity in lung cancer (dated by TCRdb to the late 2010s). The full study reports these points: A correlation was observed between the number of expanded intratumoral alpha and beta TCRs and the tumor nonsynonymous mutation count.

These TCRs are of unknown antigen specificity. The sample's time point label, decoded: sample taken at primary tumor resection. To prepare the library, 5' RACE was applied. The run used a NextSeq 500. TCRdb reran the public reads through fastp at Q25 and MiXCR, keeping productive beta chains. Rows are unified per CDR3 protein, each entry keeping the most common DNA and genes. This sample has 7,000 to 8,500 distinct CDR3 sequences in its table, and approximately 12% of those were observed once. The ten largest make up about 11% of the sample. The sequencing used lung tumor tissue, collected at surgery. These receptors were collected from a male donor with early-stage non-small cell lung cancer.

On this clonotype: The library was prepared for alpha chains; this beta chain is a stray read, so its frequency means little. This chain connects TRBV9 to TRBJ2-7; D perhaps matches TRBD1 (6 bases). Germline loops: CDR1 SGDLS, CDR2 YYNGEE. The CDR3 spans 14 residues. With 0 bases removed from V and 2 bases from J, the gap between germline ends came to 9 bases. Here the CDR3 DNA reads TGTGCCAGCAGCGTAGTACCAGGGGCCTACGAGCAGTACTTC. It translates to CASSVVPGAYEQYF.

By share, this clonotype counts as large. Since it is a stray read in a library aimed at alpha chains, this beta chain has a size that is not meaningful. The CDR3 region has the DNA TGCGCCAGCAGCTACGGAGGACTAGCGGGAGTATACGAGACCCAGTACTTC. Translation: CASSYGGLAGVYETQYF. V gene TRBV5-1 combines with J gene TRBJ2-5; TRBD2 matches at 13 bases. There are 17 residues in the CDR3. V lost 3 bases and J lost 5; bases outside the gene matches: 10. Germline CDR1 SGHRS, CDR2 YFSETQ.

Ten or more counts support this clonotype. With the library built for alpha chains, this beta chain is off target and its frequency is not meaningful. The J gene is TRBJ1-2, the V gene TRBV20-1, with 7 nucleotides matching TRBD1. V was clipped by 6 bases and J by 4 bases; unmatched bases: 11. Germline CDR1 DFQATT, CDR2 SNEGSKA (reference sequence). The CDR3 contains 14 residues. The CDR3 DNA reads as TGCAGTGCCGCGAAAACAGGGGAATCCTATGGCTACACCTTC. Amino acids: CSAAKTGESYGYTF.

This clonotype occurred many times. This beta chain is an off-target read within a library intended for alpha chains, so its frequency means little. The V call is TRBV5-1, the J call TRBJ2-7; 11 bases are a match to TRBD2. CDR1 is SGHRS, CDR2 YFSETQ, per germline. The CDR3 totals 15 residues. The V segment lost 3 bases and the J segment 2 bases; nucleotides outside the gene matches: 4. In DNA form, the CDR3 reads TGCGCCAGCAGCTCGACTAGCGGGGCAACCTACGAGCAGTACTTC. Translated: CASSSTSGATYEQYF.

This clonotype rates as medium-sized. The library was designed around alpha chains, so this beta chain is a stray read whose abundance carries little weight. The chain uses TRBV7-9 and TRBJ2-7, with D perhaps matching TRBD2 (5 bases). V was cut by 1 base and J by 3 bases, with 10 bases left in between. Germline V gene lookup returns CDR1 SEHNR and CDR2 FQNEAQ (reference sequence). CDR3 size: 14 residues. This CDR3 is CASSLGAELYEQYF. The CDR3 nucleotides are TGTGCCAGCAGCTTAGGAGCGGAGCTCTACGAGCAGTACTTC. Together with reference TRBV7-9 and TRBJ2-7, the CDR3 gives the full variable domain: DTGVSQNPRHKITKRGQNVTFRCDPISEHNRLYWYRQTLGQGPEFLTYFQNEAQLEKSRLLSDRFSAERPKGSFSTLEIQRTEQGDSAMYLCASSLGAELYEQYFGPGTRLTVT.

This clonotype is medium-sized by share. This beta chain is an off-target read within a library intended for alpha chains, so its frequency means little. This rearrangement joins TRBV3-1 to TRBJ2-7, with D uncertain. V was pared by 1 base and J by 1 base, with 11 bases between. The CDR3 has 15 amino acids. CDR1 and CDR2 from the germline V gene are LGHDT and YNNKEL (reference sequence). CDR3: CASSQAPKPSYEQYF. The CDR3 region has the DNA TGTGCCAGCAGCCAAGCTCCCAAGCCATCCTACGAGCAGTACTTC.

This clonotype was detected many times. A library prepared for alpha chains yielded this beta chain as an off-target read; its size is of little meaning. The chain joins TRBV2 to TRBJ2-5; D remains ambiguous. The germline V and J ends were trimmed by 6 bases and 0 bases, with 8 bases remaining between them. Germline V CDR1 and CDR2: SNHLY, FYNNEI. CDR3 size: 13 residues. The CDR3 loop reads CASRAPDQETQYF. In DNA form, the CDR3 reads TGTGCCAGCAGAGCCCCCGACCAAGAGACCCAGTACTTC. Full variable domain (missing parts from reference TRBV2 and TRBJ2-5): EPEVTQTPSHQVTQMGQEVILRCVPISNHLYFYWYRQILGQKVEFLVSFYNNEISEKSEIFDDQFSVERPDGSNFTLKIRSTKLEDSAMYFCASRAPDQETQYFGPGTRLLVL.

This clonotype counts as medium-sized. This beta chain turned up in a library designed for alpha chains; as an off-target read, its abundance says little. The genes are TRBV12-3 or TRBV12-4 and TRBJ1-2, with no clear D. Deletions cut 7 bases from V and 8 bases from J, with 17 bases between. CDR3 length: 13 residues. The CDR3 DNA is TGTGCCAGCACCCGTCCTGGGCGGGAAGGCTACACCTTC. This encodes CASTRPGREGYTF.

This clonotype is judged medium-sized. Little can be read into the size of this beta chain, an off-target read in a library designed for alpha chains. As DNA, the CDR3 is TGTGCCAGCAGTCCTGGACTAGCGGGGAAGGATAGTGAGCAGTTCTTC. The encoded protein is CASSPGLAGKDSEQFF. The chain joins TRBV7-9 to TRBJ2-1; 12 bases are shared with TRBD2. This CDR3 is built from 16 residues. CDR1 SEHNR and CDR2 FQNEAQ come from the germline V gene (reference sequence). With V trimmed by 6 bases and J by 9 bases, 12 bases remained unmatched.

This clonotype was observed at least ten times. This beta chain is off target for a library built for alpha chains, so its abundance means little. The V and J genes are TRBV12-3 or TRBV12-4 and TRBJ2-1; TRBD2 agrees at 8 bases. V gave up 2 bases and J gave up 7 bases; unmatched junction bases: 16. There are 18 residues in the CDR3. The CDR3 sequence is CASSLLPQGLAGRNEQFF. CDR3 in DNA: TGTGCCAGCAGTTTACTCCCCCAAGGGTTAGCGGGAAGGAATGAGCAGTTCTTC.

Regarding this clonotype: Because the library targeted alpha chains, this beta chain is an off-target read whose size means little. The chain uses TRBV29-1 and TRBJ2-7; 10 bases agree with TRBD2. The V gene's germline CDR1 is SQVTM and CDR2 ANQGSEA. V gave up 4 bases and J gave up 2 bases; unmatched junction bases: 2. The CDR3 has 13 residues. The CDR3 DNA sequence: TGCAGCGTTGCACTAGCGGGGACCTACGAGCAGTACTTC. Its protein product is CSVALAGTYEQYF.

This clonotype occurred many times. The library was designed around alpha chains, so this beta chain is a stray read whose abundance carries little weight. This chain uses TRBV25-1 with TRBJ1-2; D is possibly TRBD1 (5 bases). The germline V gene has CDR1 MGHDK and CDR2 SYGVNS. The CDR3 runs to 14 residues. V shed 10 bases and J shed 1 base, with 16 bases lying between them. CDR3 sequence reads: CANPNRNVNYGYTF. The CDR3 bases are TGTGCCAATCCGAACAGGAATGTTAACTATGGCTACACCTTC.

This clonotype has at least ten counts. Within a library made for alpha chains, this beta chain is off target, and its count is uninformative. The chain employs TRBV5-4 and TRBJ2-5; D possibly corresponds to TRBD2 (7 bases). CDR1 and CDR2 from the germline V gene are SGHNT and YYREEE (reference sequence). The CDR3 spans 15 residues. The V end was cut by 7 bases, the J end by 2 bases, with 18 bases between. The CDR3 region has the DNA TGTGCCAGCCGGGGAGGGGGAGCCCTTCAAGAGACCCAGTACTTC. This translates into CASRGGGALQETQYF.

This clonotype was counted at least ten times. This beta chain is an off-target read within a library intended for alpha chains, so its frequency means little. The J gene is TRBJ2-5, the V gene TRBV19; D is perhaps TRBD2 (5 bases). CDR3 size: 13 residues. Germline V gene sequence: CDR1 LNHDA, CDR2 SQIVND (reference sequence). Trimming took 4 bases from V and 2 from J, leaving 8 bases between them. CDR3 in amino acids: CASSKTGQETQYF. In nucleotides, the CDR3 is TGTGCCAGTAGTAAGACGGGACAAGAGACCCAGTACTTC.

The table lists this clonotype with many counts. A library prepared for alpha chains yielded this beta chain as an off-target read; its size is of little meaning. The chain employs TRBV30 and TRBJ2-2; 13 positions agree with TRBD2. Per the germline V gene, CDR1 is GTSNPN and CDR2 is SVGIG (reference sequence). V lost 5 bases to trimming and J lost 7 bases; unmatched junction nucleotides: 4. The CDR3 loop spans 14 amino acids. CDR3 residues: CAWGGLAGRGELFF. Written as DNA, the CDR3 is TGTGCCTGGGGGGGACTAGCGGGACGCGGGGAGCTGTTTTTT.

A note on this clonotype: This beta chain represents an off-target read in a library built for alpha chains; its size is of limited meaning. The chain recombines TRBV5-6 with TRBJ2-3; no clear D. Trimming pared 4 bases from V and 2 bases from J, leaving 8 bases between. CDR1 is SGHDT, CDR2 YYEEEE, per germline. The CDR3 loop spans 13 amino acids. In DNA form, the CDR3 reads TGTGCCAGCAGCCCCCTAGACACAGATACGCAGTATTTT. Protein sequence: CASSPLDTDTQYF. The full variable domain, its missing parts supplied by reference TRBV5-6 and TRBJ2-3, is DAGVTQSPTHLIKTRGQQVTLRCSPKSGHDTVSWYQQALGQGPQFIFQYYEEEERQRGNFPDRFSGHQFPNYSSELNVNALLLGDSALYLCASSPLDTDTQYFGPGTRLTVL.

This clonotype ranks as large (0.1 to 1%). A library prepared for alpha chains yielded this beta chain as an off-target read; its size is of little meaning. This rearrangement joins TRBV10-3 to TRBJ2-7; TRBD1 or TRBD2 may be the D gene (5 bases each). The CDR3 is 17 residues long. Trimming removed 0 bases from V and 3 bases from J, with 18 bases in between. Per the germline V gene, CDR1 is ENHRY and CDR2 is SYGVKD. CDR3 in amino acids: CAISESMVPLGDYEQYF. In nucleotides, the CDR3 is TGTGCCATCAGTGAGTCAATGGTACCACTGGGGGACTACGAGCAGTACTTC.

Within the sample, this clonotype is medium-sized. This beta chain turned up in a library designed for alpha chains; as an off-target read, its abundance says little. The rearrangement uses TRBV7-9 and TRBJ2-7, with TRBD2 matching over 9 bases. The CDR3 has 17 residues. The trim removed 5 bases at V and 9 bases at J, leaving 20 bases unmatched. The germline gives CDR1 SEHNR, CDR2 FQNEAQ (reference sequence). Here the CDR3 reads CASSTRGIVSAGGVQYF. CDR3 in DNA: TGTGCCAGCAGCACTAGGGGGATTGTCTCGGCGGGAGGGGTGCAGTACTTC.

This clonotype was seen many times. This beta chain is a stray read from a library made for alpha chains; its abundance is not meaningful. This CDR3 reads CASSYSNLNYGYTF. Here the CDR3 DNA reads TGTGCCAGCAGTTACTCGAACCTTAACTATGGCTACACCTTC. The rearrangement links TRBV6-5 to TRBJ1-2; D call uncertain. Trimming cost V 0 bases and J 1 base, with 6 bases left between them. The germline CDR1 and CDR2 sequences are MNHEY and SVGAGI. This CDR3 is built from 14 residues.

On this clonotype itself: Because this beta chain is a stray read in a library intended to capture alpha chains, its abundance should not be given much weight. The chain links TRBV29-1 to TRBJ1-2; D gene uncertain. Germline values: CDR1 SQVTM, CDR2 ANQGSEA. Trimming took off 6 bases at V and 0 bases at J, with 11 bases between the two ends. The CDR3 consists of 13 residues. The CDR3 DNA sequence: TGCAGCGTAGTCTCGGCGGCTAACTATGGCTACACCTTC. Translated, it gives CSVVSAANYGYTF.

Only a few counts were recorded for this clonotype. This beta chain is off target for a library built for alpha chains, so its abundance means little. This sequence joins TRBV30 and TRBJ2-3; 8 bases are shared with TRBD2. After removal of 5 bases from V and 6 bases from J, the junction contained 4 bases not matched to a gene. The CDR3 sequence is 12 residues long. Germline V gene data show CDR1 as GTSNPN and CDR2 as SVGIG (reference sequence). The chain's CDR3 is CAWGLAGDTQYF. In nucleotides, the CDR3 is TGTGCCTGGGGACTAGCAGGGGATACGCAGTATTTT.

This clonotype ranks as large. This beta chain was picked up by a library intended for alpha chains and is off target, so its count carries little meaning. The J gene is TRBJ1-1, the V gene TRBV10-3; D unresolved. The CDR3 covers 13 residues. Germline-derived CDR1 and CDR2 are ENHRY and SYGVKD. Trimming took 8 bases from V and 4 from J, leaving 14 bases between them. CDR3 nucleotides: TGTGCCATCTCCGCGTTAGAGGGCACTGAAGCTTTCTTT. Protein: CAISALEGTEAFF.

In its sample, this clonotype ranks as medium-sized (0.01 to 0.1%). This beta chain turned up in a library designed for alpha chains; as an off-target read, its abundance says little. This chain uses TRBV6-2 or TRBV6-3 with TRBJ1-1; D is undetermined. The germline V and J ends were trimmed by 7 bases and 4 bases, with 10 bases remaining between them. The CDR3 is made up of 12 amino acids. In germline, CDR1 is MNHEY, CDR2 SVGEGT. Here the CDR3 reads CASKESRTEAFF. Here the CDR3 DNA reads TGTGCCAGCAAGGAGAGCCGCACTGAAGCTTTCTTT.

This clonotype showed up many times. A library prepared for alpha chains yielded this beta chain as an off-target read; its size is of little meaning. This chain connects TRBV7-9 to TRBJ2-6; D remains ambiguous. Germline V gene sequence: CDR1 SEHNR, CDR2 FQNEAQ (reference sequence). V was cut by 5 bases and J by 19 bases, with 15 bases left in between. CDR3 size: 11 residues. The DNA for the CDR3 is TGTGCCAGCAGCCCAGGTTACAGAATAACTTTC. Amino acids: CASSPGYRITF. The whole variable domain, remainder taken from reference TRBV7-9 and TRBJ2-6, is DTGVSQNPRHKITKRGQNVTFRCDPISEHNRLYWYRQTLGQGPEFLTYFQNEAQLEKSRLLSDRFSAERPKGSFSTLEIQRTEQGDSAMYLCASSPGYRITFGAGSRLTVL.

This clonotype has at least ten counts. Since it is a stray read in a library aimed at alpha chains, this beta chain has a size that is not meaningful. The V and J genes are TRBV7-9 and TRBJ2-7; TRBD1 matches at 8 bases. This CDR3 contains 14 residues. CDR1 and CDR2 from the germline V gene are SEHNR and FQNEAQ (reference sequence). J lost 3 bases, V lost 5 bases, and 6 bases had no gene match. The CDR3, as DNA: TGTGCCAGCAGCGCAGCCGGGACAGGCTACGAGCAGTACTTC. Encoded protein: CASSAAGTGYEQYF.

This clonotype was counted ten times or more. For a library built for alpha chains, this beta chain is a stray read; little rests on its size. The V gene is TRBV5-4, the J gene TRBJ1-1; D possibly corresponds to TRBD1 (5 bases). This CDR3 has 13 residues. Germline lookup yields CDR1 SGHNT and CDR2 YYREEE (reference sequence). V lost 5 bases and J 5 bases, leaving 13 bases between the germline ends. CDR3 DNA: TGTGCCAGCAGGGTGGGGGGAAAAACTGAAGCTTTCTTT. Amino acid sequence: CASRVGGKTEAFF.

In its sample, this clonotype was seen many times. This beta chain represents an off-target read in a library built for alpha chains; its size is of limited meaning. The rearrangement joins TRBV7-2 to TRBJ2-7; 9 bases map to TRBD1. The CDR3 length is 13 residues. After removal of 4 bases from V and 4 bases from J, the junction contained 2 bases not matched to a gene. Germline V gene lookup returns CDR1 SGHTA and CDR2 FQGNSA. The CDR3 DNA is TGTGCCAGCAGCTCGACAGGGGGGTACGAGCAGTACTTC. Amino acid sequence: CASSSTGGYEQYF.

There are many counts of this clonotype. This beta chain is a stray read from a library made for alpha chains; its abundance is not meaningful. The V gene is TRBV6-5, the J gene TRBJ2-7, with unresolved D. Per germline, CDR1 MNHEY and CDR2 SVGAGI. V gave up 0 bases and J gave up 3 bases, with 12 bases separating them. CDR3 length: 15 amino acids. CDR3 protein: CASSYSLGSSYEQYF. The CDR3 region has the DNA TGTGCCAGCAGTTACTCTTTGGGTAGCAGCTACGAGCAGTACTTC.

This clonotype was seen more than once but under ten times. This beta chain represents an off-target read in a library built for alpha chains; its size is of limited meaning. The chain uses TRBV12-3 or TRBV12-4 and TRBJ2-7, with a tentative D call TRBD2 (6 bases). Between the trimmed V and J ends, which lost 6 bases and 3 bases, there was a span of 15 bases. The CDR3 is made up of 14 amino acids. The CDR3 DNA sequence: TGTGCCAGCAGGGGATCCGGGAGATACTACGAGCAGTACTTC. Its protein product is CASRGSGRYYEQYF.